The clone carrying this T cell receptor beta chain showed up just once. The sample originates from a study of cytotoxic CD8 clonotypes in ibrutinib-treated CLL. Looking at the study overall: Response samples came after a median 12 months of treatment, range 6 to 36.

The CDR3 totals 13 residues. Trimming at V came to 10 bases and at J to 1 base, leaving 5 bases not matched to a gene. Germline lookup yields CDR1 PRHDT and CDR2 FYEKMQ (reference sequence). Libraries of TCR beta were made from around 2.1 micrograms of genomic DNA that came from cryopreserved PBMCs. Assay: immunoSEQ multiplex PCR; the TCRdb copy retains only in-frame clones and omits some. This table holds more than 200,000 clones, around 70% found once. The clonotype originates from a human donor with chronic lymphocytic leukemia. The sample consisted of PBMCs, taken after 12 months of ibrutinib treatment. The chain employs TRBV13 and TRBJ2-3, with 7 positions matching TRBD2. CDR3 sequence reads: CANGGRGTDTQYF. The CDR3 DNA follows: TGTGCCAACGGGGGGAGGGGCACAGATACGCAGTATTTT.